The rows below give T cell receptor beta chains drawn from one sample of a study of T-cell memory formation after mild COVID-19. TCRdb passed the 5' RACE reads through MiXCR, listing each CDR3 protein once. Of around 300,000 distinct CDR3 sequences detected, approximately 8.4% appear once; the ten largest clones hold around a fifth. The sequencing input was PBMCs or a T cell subset sorted from them (not recorded which). The receptors stem from a young man who had mild COVID-19 (a few samples of this study predate the infection). Cell type and time point are not known. Both conserved end residues are part of each CDR3. Fields, in order: V gene, J gene, CDR3 protein.

TRBV9	TRBJ2-2	CASSVGGTANTGELFF
TRBV7-9	TRBJ2-2	CASSFRRVLTGELFF
TRBV6-4	TRBJ2-6	CASSDVGGSGANVLTF
TRBV20-1	TRBJ2-1	CSAIAGQGVYEQFF
TRBV29-1	TRBJ2-5	CSVEDWGYQETQYF
TRBV5-1	TRBJ1-5	CASSFSGGQEPQHF
TRBV9	TRBJ2-2	CASSRGLDPPTGELFF
TRBV3-1	TRBJ1-4	CASSPQGRGEKLFF
TRBV29-1	TRBJ1-6	CSVATGSSYNSPLHF
TRBV15	TRBJ2-2	CATRRGSGELFF
TRBV5-1	TRBJ2-3	CASSAAGDTQYF
TRBV6-1	TRBJ1-2	CASSAWGAGGYTF
TRBV9	TRBJ2-5	CASSVLDRQETQYF
TRBV7-6	TRBJ1-1	CASSLAGAYTEAFF
TRBV5-5	TRBJ2-3	CASSFGANADTQYF
TRBV5-1	TRBJ1-2	CASSPQGLTNYGYTF
TRBV10-3	TRBJ2-3	CAITGQGADTQYF
TRBV7-9	TRBJ1-2	CASDYGYTF